The 32 T cell receptor beta chains presented below share a single source sample, sequenced in a study of blood T cell repertoires in COVID-19. Sequencing used immunoSEQ multiplex PCR; TCRdb keeps in-frame clones, though not all of them. The sample has 250,000 to 400,000 clones, approximately 89% seen once. Sequenced sample: peripheral blood. The receptors stem from a woman in her thirties with COVID-19, enrolled during active disease.

The chain carries TRBV2 and TRBJ1-1, with 9 bases fitting TRBD1. Germline V CDR1 and CDR2: SNHLY, FYNNEI. CDR3 length: 14 amino acids. Unmatched junction bases numbered 6, after V lost 9 bases and J lost 1 base. CDR3 in DNA: TGTGCCAGAAACAGGGGGCTAGAGAACACTGAAGCTTTCTTT. This translates into CARNRGLENTEAFF.

The chain combines TRBV7-2 with TRBJ1-2; possibly TRBD1 for D (5 bases). This CDR3 contains 14 residues. Germline V CDR1 and CDR2: SGHTA, FQGNSA. V was trimmed by 1 base and J by 4 bases, leaving 10 bases between them. In DNA form, the CDR3 reads TGTGCCAGCAGCTTAGGACAGCCAATCTATGGCTACACCTTC. Its translation: CASSLGQPIYGYTF.

J is TRBJ1-2 and V is TRBV4-1; the D gene is possibly TRBD1 (5 bases). V was trimmed by 1 base and J by 0 bases, leaving 15 bases between them. The CDR3 consists of 17 residues. Germline CDR1 and CDR2: MGHRA and YSYEKL. CDR3 residues: CASSQVFGHFPNYGYTF. The CDR3 region has the DNA TGCGCCAGCAGCCAAGTCTTCGGACATTTTCCTAACTATGGCTACACCTTC.

The rearrangement links TRBV7-9 to TRBJ2-7; maybe TRBD1 (6 bases). The CDR3 is made up of 17 amino acids. Trimming shortened V by 5 bases and J by 0 bases, and 20 bases separated the two germline ends. The germline V gene has CDR1 SEHNR and CDR2 FQNEAQ (reference sequence). The CDR3 here is CASSAPPADRSSYEQYF. Written as DNA, the CDR3 is TGTGCCAGCAGCGCGCCCCCTGCCGACAGGAGCTCCTACGAGCAGTACTTC.

As for this clone: The same CDR3 also results from other DNA sequences found in this sample. This chain links TRBV24-1 with TRBJ2-3; the D gene is possibly TRBD1 (5 bases). The CDR3 has 14 residues. Germline-derived CDR1 and CDR2 are KGHDR and SFDVKD. The ends were cut back, 3 bases at V and 0 bases at J, with 6 bases in the middle. The CDR3 loop is CATSDPGSTDTQYF. CDR3 bases: TGTGCCACCAGTGATCCAGGGAGCACAGATACGCAGTATTTT.

CDR3 loop: CASSLPPGAAGNTIYF. The CDR3 region has the DNA TGTGCCAGCAGCTTACCTCCAGGGGCGGCTGGAAACACCATATATTTT. V and J are TRBV7-6 and TRBJ1-3; D might be TRBD1 (6 bases). Germline-derived CDR1 and CDR2 are SGHVS and FNYEAQ. Trimming pared 2 bases from V and 2 bases from J, leaving 13 bases between. This CDR3 has 16 residues. Full variable domain (remainder filled in from reference TRBV7-6 and TRBJ1-3): GAGVSQSPRYKVTKRGQDVALRCDPISGHVSLYWYRQALGQGPEFLTYFNYEAQQDKSGLPNDRFSAERPEGSISTLTIQRTEQRDSAMYRCASSLPPGAAGNTIYFGEGSWLTVV.

This chain uses TRBV24-1 with TRBJ2-5; perhaps TRBD2 as D (5 bases). The CDR3 length is 13 residues. V was shortened by 4 bases and J by 4 bases, with 9 bases between the two germline ends. Looked up from germline, CDR1 is KGHDR and CDR2 is SFDVKD. CDR3 nucleotide sequence: TGTGCCACCAGTGAGGCGGGTTCAGAGACCCAGTACTTC. Translating gives CATSEAGSETQYF.

The chain uses TRBV19 and TRBJ2-1, with 8 bases aligning to TRBD1. The CDR3 extends over 15 amino acids. Germline V gene sequence: CDR1 LNHDA, CDR2 SQIVND (reference sequence). V lost 7 bases to trimming and J lost 0 bases; unmatched junction nucleotides: 5. The CDR3 loop reads CASNQGAASYNEQFF. The CDR3 region has the DNA TGTGCCAGTAACCAGGGGGCAGCCTCCTACAATGAGCAGTTCTTC.

The chain has TRBV15 and TRBJ2-1; TRBD1 aligns across 9 bases. Germline values: CDR1 LNHNV, CDR2 YYDKDF (reference sequence). The CDR3 has 14 amino acids. V dropped 6 bases and J dropped 3; count of bases not matched to a gene: 3. DNA for the CDR3: TGTGCCACCAGACGGGACAGGGTCTACAATGAGCAGTTCTTC. Protein product: CATRRDRVYNEQFF. The complete variable domain, with remaining parts taken from reference TRBV15 and TRBJ2-1, reads DAMVIQNPRYQVTQFGKPVTLSCSQTLNHNVMYWYQQKSSQAPKLLFHYYDKDFNNEADTPDNFQSRRPNTSFCFLDIRSPGLGDTAMYLCATRRDRVYNEQFFGPGTRLTVL.

J is TRBJ2-3 and V is TRBV18; 7 bases are a match to TRBD2. This CDR3 has 18 amino acids. Looked up from germline, CDR1 is KGHSH and CDR2 is LQKENI. With V trimmed by 3 bases and J by 5 bases, 17 bases remained unmatched. The CDR3 DNA follows: TGTGCCAGCTCACCGCTGCGAGGCCGACTAGCACAGGTAGATACGCAGTATTTT. As protein: CASSPLRGRLAQVDTQYF. Full variable domain (outside the CDR3, taken from reference TRBV18 and TRBJ2-3): NAGVMQNPRHLVRRRGQEARLRCSPMKGHSHVYWYRQLPEEGLKFMVYLQKENIIDESGMPKERFSAEFPKEGPSILRIQQVVRGDSAAYFCASSPLRGRLAQVDTQYFGPGTRLTVL.

The chain employs TRBV6-5 and TRBJ2-5, with 12 nucleotides matching TRBD1. CDR1 and CDR2 (germline): MNHEY, SVGAGI. V was clipped by 6 bases and J by 5 bases; unmatched bases: 1. The CDR3 extends over 13 amino acids. The CDR3 bases are TGTGCCAGCAGGGGGACAGGGGGCGAGACCCAGTACTTC. Encoded protein: CASRGTGGETQYF.

This clone was counted a single time. The rearrangement links TRBV9 to TRBJ2-7; D may be TRBD2 (6 bases). Trimming took off 4 bases at V and 7 bases at J, with 15 bases between the two ends. CDR3 length equals 13 residues. Looked up from germline, CDR1 is SGDLS and CDR2 is YYNGEE. The DNA for the CDR3 is TGTGCCAGCAGCCAAGGGCTAGCGAGAGAGCAGTACGTC. Translation: CASSQGLAREQYV.

The chain couples TRBV19 to TRBJ1-5; TRBD1 agrees at 9 bases. Germline assignment: CDR1 LNHDA and CDR2 SQIVND (reference sequence). J lost 0 bases, V lost 5 bases, and 11 bases had no gene match. CDR3 length: 18 amino acids. This chain's CDR3 is CASSAHRGRGYSNQPQHF. The CDR3 nucleotides read TGTGCCAGTAGTGCCCACAGGGGGCGAGGGTATAGCAATCAGCCCCAGCATTTT. The full variable domain, completed using reference TRBV19 and TRBJ1-5, is DGGITQSPKYLFRKEGQNVTLSCEQNLNHDAMYWYRQDPGQGLRLIYYSQIVNDFQKGDIAEGYSVSREKKESFPLTVTSAQKNPTAFYLCASSAHRGRGYSNQPQHFGDGTRLSIL.

This clone was recorded only once. The rearrangement joins TRBV4-3 to TRBJ1-6; D not certain. V shed 4 bases and J shed 7 bases, with 17 bases lying between them. CDR3 size: 16 residues. Germline CDR1 reads LGHNA; CDR2 reads YSLEER. CDR3 bases: TGCGCCAGCAGCCGCGGGAAATCGGGGTACAATTCACCCCTCCACTTT. This translates into CASSRGKSGYNSPLHF.

The rearrangement uses TRBV15 and TRBJ2-2; 8 nucleotides agree with TRBD2. The V segment lost 3 bases and the J segment 5 bases; nucleotides outside the gene matches: 11. Germline V gene data show CDR1 as LNHNV and CDR2 as YYDKDF (reference sequence). The CDR3 contains 17 residues. CDR3 coding DNA: TGTGCCACCAGCAGGCCCCGAGCGGGGGCCCGGACCGGGGAGCTGTTTTTT. This sequence encodes CATSRPRAGARTGELFF.

The chain is built from TRBV11-2 and TRBJ1-4; 8 nucleotides align to TRBD1. This CDR3 region has 15 residues. V shed 8 bases, J shed 8 bases, and the junction held 13 bases outside the gene matches. Germline CDR1 SGHAT, CDR2 FQNNGV. The CDR3 loop reads CASSQVGQVGEKLFF. In DNA form, the CDR3 reads TGTGCCAGCTCCCAGGTGGGACAGGTCGGCGAAAAACTGTTTTTT.

The V and J genes are TRBV29-1 and TRBJ2-3; D remains unclear. V lost 7 bases and J lost 5, with 7 bases in between. The CDR3 sequence is 10 residues long. Germline V lookup: CDR1 SQVTM, CDR2 ANQGSEA. As DNA, the CDR3 is TGCAGCGGAACAAGAGATACGCAGTATTTT. Protein sequence: CSGTRDTQYF.

This sequence joins TRBV5-1 and TRBJ2-5, with D unresolved. The CDR3 has 12 amino acids. Germline V CDR1 and CDR2: SGHRS, YFSETQ. V lost 2 bases to trimming and J lost 3 bases, with 5 bases between them. CDR3 protein: CASSFYEETQYF. The CDR3 DNA sequence: TGCGCCAGCAGCTTTTATGAAGAGACCCAGTACTTC.

The J gene is TRBJ1-1, the V gene TRBV5-1; TRBD1 aligns across 10 bases. Trimming removed 4 bases from V and 5 bases from J; junction bases left unmatched: 5. CDR3 length: 14 amino acids. The germline V gene encodes CDR1 SGHRS and CDR2 YFSETQ. CDR3 DNA sequence: TGCGCCAGCAGCACGGGGACAGGGGATACTGAAGCTTTCTTT. It encodes CASSTGTGDTEAFF.

The V gene is TRBV6-5, the J gene TRBJ1-3, with D unclear. CDR3 length equals 15 residues. Germline V gene sequence: CDR1 MNHEY, CDR2 SVGAGI. V was shortened by 6 bases and J by 0 bases, with 12 bases between the two germline ends. The CDR3 protein is CASRPLKASGNTIYF. The DNA of the CDR3 is TGTGCCAGCAGACCCCTCAAAGCCTCTGGAAACACCATATATTTT.

This chain uses TRBV12-3 or TRBV12-4 with TRBJ1-1; D remains unclear. CDR3 size: 12 residues. Trimming pared 3 bases from V and 7 bases from J, leaving 9 bases between. Here the CDR3 DNA reads TGTGCCAGCAGTTTGTATGCGGTTGAAGCTTTCTTT. Residues: CASSLYAVEAFF.

The chain recombines TRBV6-5 with TRBJ1-6, with D possibly TRBD1 on 5 matching bases. The ends were cut back, 0 bases at V and 10 bases at J, with 13 bases in the middle. Germline V gene lookup returns CDR1 MNHEY and CDR2 SVGAGI. The CDR3 runs 15 residues. The CDR3 nucleotides are TGTGCCAGCAGTTACTCGTCTCAGTACAGGTCACCCCTCCACTTT. Translation gives CASSYSSQYRSPLHF.

The gene calls are TRBV7-2 and TRBJ2-5; no definite D call. Trimming left V 10 bases short and J 5 bases short, with 14 bases between. Germline CDR1 SGHTA, CDR2 FQGNSA. The CDR3 loop spans 12 amino acids. The CDR3 DNA reads TGTGCCATCATGGCGGCCAGCGAGACCCAGTACTTC. It encodes CAIMAASETQYF.

The rearrangement links TRBV2 to TRBJ1-3; D is ambiguous. Trimming removed 8 bases at V and 3 bases at J, with 11 bases between. CDR3 size: 13 residues. CDR1 and CDR2 from the germline V gene are SNHLY and FYNNEI. CDR3 DNA: TGTGCCAGCGCGAGGGTGCTTGGAAACACCATATATTTT. Its protein is CASARVLGNTIYF.

This chain connects TRBV5-1 to TRBJ2-7; 8 bases are a match to TRBD1. The CDR3 extends over 15 amino acids. V dropped 7 bases and J dropped 3; count of bases not matched to a gene: 12. CDR1 is SGHRS, CDR2 YFSETQ, per germline. The CDR3 protein is CASWSARDRRYEQYV. The CDR3 bases are TGCGCCAGCTGGTCGGCCCGGGACAGGCGCTACGAGCAGTACGTC.

J is TRBJ2-7 and V is TRBV11-2; tentatively, D is TRBD1 (6 bases). The CDR3 sequence is 14 residues long. Germline CDR1 reads SGHAT; CDR2 reads FQNNGV. V was cut by 3 bases and J by 0 bases, with 9 bases left in between. In DNA, the CDR3 is TGTGCCAGCAGCTTGGGACACAGCTCCTACGAGCAGTACTTC. It is translated as CASSLGHSSYEQYF.

The CDR3: CASSPHRAGYTF. The CDR3 DNA is TGTGCCAGCAGTCCGCACAGGGCTGGCTACACCTTC. The chain uses TRBV12-3 or TRBV12-4 and TRBJ1-2; possible D gene TRBD1, 6 bases. The V gene lost 5 bases and the J gene lost 7 bases, with 11 bases spanning the gap. The CDR3 extends over 12 amino acids.

This chain uses TRBV12-5 with TRBJ1-5, with 7 bases that match TRBD1. J was trimmed by 3 bases and V by 4 bases; bases with no gene match: 3. The CDR3 consists of 14 residues. Germline V gene data show CDR1 as LGHNT and CDR2 as FRNRAP. CDR3 loop: CASGWGTVNQPQHF. CDR3 sequence (DNA): TGTGCTAGTGGTTGGGGGACAGTCAATCAGCCCCAGCATTTT.

The gene calls are TRBV4-1 and TRBJ1-2, with D possibly being TRBD1 (5 bases). Trimming removed 0 bases from V and 4 bases from J, with 15 bases in between. The CDR3 is 16 amino acids. CDR1 is MGHRA, CDR2 YSYEKL, per germline. The CDR3 DNA follows: TGCGCCAGCAGCCAAGACTCCAGGGAATATGCCTATGGCTACACCTTC. This encodes CASSQDSREYAYGYTF.

The chain employs TRBV11-2 and TRBJ2-3; the match to TRBD2 covers 7 bases. In germline, CDR1 is SGHAT, CDR2 FQNNGV. Trimming removed 5 bases from V and 1 base from J; junction bases left unmatched: 6. This CDR3 has 15 residues. CDR3 nucleotide sequence: TGTGCCAGCAGCGCGGGGGTTGGGGGCACAGATACGCAGTATTTT. Amino acid sequence: CASSAGVGGTDTQYF.

V gene TRBV3-1 (or the pseudogene TRBV3-2) combines with J gene TRBJ1-1; D gene uncertain. Germline loops: CDR1 LGHDT, CDR2 YNNKEL (reference sequence). Deletions cut 1 base from V and 3 bases from J, with 9 bases between. This CDR3 has 14 residues. The CDR3, as DNA: TGTGCCAGCAGCCAAGGGGCCACAGACACTGAAGCTTTCTTT. Translating gives CASSQGATDTEAFF.

The gene calls are TRBV6-2 or TRBV6-3 and TRBJ2-4; D is perhaps TRBD2 (6 bases). This CDR3 is 15 amino acids long. V was pared by 6 bases and J by 0 bases, with 12 bases between. Germline V gene lookup returns CDR1 MNHEY and CDR2 SVGEGT. The CDR3 DNA follows: TGTGCCAGCAGCCCTCGGGGACTAGCCAAAAACATTCAGTACTTC. This gives the protein CASSPRGLAKNIQYF.